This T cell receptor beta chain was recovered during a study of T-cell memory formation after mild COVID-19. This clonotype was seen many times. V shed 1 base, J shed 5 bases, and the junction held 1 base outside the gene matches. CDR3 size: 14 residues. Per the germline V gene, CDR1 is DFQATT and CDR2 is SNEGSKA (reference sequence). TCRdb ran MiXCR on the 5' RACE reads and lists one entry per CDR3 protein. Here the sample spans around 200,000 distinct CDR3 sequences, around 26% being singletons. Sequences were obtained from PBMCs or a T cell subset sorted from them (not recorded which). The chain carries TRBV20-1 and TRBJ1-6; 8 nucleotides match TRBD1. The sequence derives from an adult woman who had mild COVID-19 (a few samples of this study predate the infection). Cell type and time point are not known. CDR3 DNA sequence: TGCAGTGCTAGAGTGACAGGGGATAATTCACCCCTCCACTTT. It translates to CSARVTGDNSPLHF.